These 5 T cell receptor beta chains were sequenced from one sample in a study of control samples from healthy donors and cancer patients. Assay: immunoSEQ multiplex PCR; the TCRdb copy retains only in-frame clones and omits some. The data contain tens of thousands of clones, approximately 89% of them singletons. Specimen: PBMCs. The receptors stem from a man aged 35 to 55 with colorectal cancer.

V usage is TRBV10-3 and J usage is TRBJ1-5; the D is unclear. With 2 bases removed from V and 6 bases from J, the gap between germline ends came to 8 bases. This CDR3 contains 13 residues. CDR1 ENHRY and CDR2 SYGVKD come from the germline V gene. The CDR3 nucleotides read TGTGCCATCAGTGAGGAAAACAGTCAGCCCCAGCATTTT. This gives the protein CAISEENSQPQHF.

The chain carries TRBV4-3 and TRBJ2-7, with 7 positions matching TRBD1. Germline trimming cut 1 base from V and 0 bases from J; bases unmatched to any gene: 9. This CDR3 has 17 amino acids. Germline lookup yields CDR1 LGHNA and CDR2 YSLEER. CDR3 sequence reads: CASSQVIRDSSSYEQYF. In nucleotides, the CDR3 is TGCGCCAGCAGCCAAGTTATCCGGGACAGTAGCTCCTACGAGCAGTACTTC.

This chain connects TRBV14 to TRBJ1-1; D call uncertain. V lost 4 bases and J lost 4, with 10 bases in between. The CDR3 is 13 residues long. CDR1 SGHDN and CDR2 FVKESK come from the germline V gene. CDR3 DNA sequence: TGTGCCAGCAGCCCATGGGGTGCCACTGAAGCTTTCTTT. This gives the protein CASSPWGATEAFF.

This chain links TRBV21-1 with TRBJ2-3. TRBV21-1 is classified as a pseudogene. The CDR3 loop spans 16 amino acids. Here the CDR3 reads CASSKHTEVSTDTQYF. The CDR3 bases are TGTGCCAGCAGCAAACATACGGAAGTTAGCACAGATACGCAGTATTTT.

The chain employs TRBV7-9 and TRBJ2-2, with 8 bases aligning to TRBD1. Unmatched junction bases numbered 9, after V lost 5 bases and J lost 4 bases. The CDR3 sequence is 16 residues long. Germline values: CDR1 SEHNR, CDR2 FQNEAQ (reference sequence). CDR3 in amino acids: CASSRTGTGSTGELFF. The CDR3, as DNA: TGTGCCAGCAGCCGCACCGGGACAGGTTCCACCGGGGAGCTGTTTTTT. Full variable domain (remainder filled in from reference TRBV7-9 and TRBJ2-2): DTGVSQNPRHKITKRGQNVTFRCDPISEHNRLYWYRQTLGQGPEFLTYFQNEAQLEKSRLLSDRFSAERPKGSFSTLEIQRTEQGDSAMYLCASSRTGTGSTGELFFGEGSRLTVL.